The present entry profiles one T cell receptor beta chain with its context. The CDR3 is 14 amino acids. Trimming left V 7 bases short and J 4 bases short, with 14 bases between. Germline CDR1 and CDR2: MNHNS and SASEGT. Priming with a constant-region primer yielded TCR beta cDNA from 500 ng total RNA. Investigators got TCR beta libraries out of three nested multiplex PCR rounds, done with slightly modified ARM-PCR. Primers for the first two PCR rounds were TRBV1-TRBV30 forward primers and a C-beta reverse primer (around 10 cycles per round). Using its own MiXCR run on the multiplex PCR reads, TCRdb lists one record per CDR3 protein. The sample has about 74,000 distinct CDR3 sequences, 60% to 80% seen once; the top ten hold 25% to 35%. This sample is part of a study of tumor-infiltrating lymphocytes in primary liver carcinoma. For each extraction, RNA and DNA were obtained together from around 18-30 mg of unsorted bulk tissue.

J is TRBJ2-1 and V is TRBV6-1, with D perhaps matching TRBD1 or TRBD2 (5 bases each). The sequence derives from a man aged 35-49 years with primary liver carcinoma and hepatitis B virus infection. The sequencing input was liver tumor tissue from sampling region 4. The subset here: tumor region T4, right-lateral pole. The CDR3 protein is CASIGTSGYNEQFF. The CDR3 bases are TGTGCCAGCATCGGGACCAGCGGTTACAATGAGCAGTTCTTC.